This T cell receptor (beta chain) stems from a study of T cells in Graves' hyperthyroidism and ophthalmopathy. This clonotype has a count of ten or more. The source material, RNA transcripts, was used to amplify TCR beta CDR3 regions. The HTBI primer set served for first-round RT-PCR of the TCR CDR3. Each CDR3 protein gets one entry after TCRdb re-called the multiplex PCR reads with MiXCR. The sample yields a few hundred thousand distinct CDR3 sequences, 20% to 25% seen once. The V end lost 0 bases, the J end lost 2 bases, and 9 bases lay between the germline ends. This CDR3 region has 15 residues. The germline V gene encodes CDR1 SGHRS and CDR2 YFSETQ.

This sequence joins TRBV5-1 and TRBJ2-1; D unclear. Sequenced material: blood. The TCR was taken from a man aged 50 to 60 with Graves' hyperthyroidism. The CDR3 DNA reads TGCGCCAGCAGCTTGGACGGGTCGACCTACAATGAGCAGTTCTTC. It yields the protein CASSLDGSTYNEQFF.